This T cell receptor (beta chain) was recorded in a study of TIL therapy for anti-PD-1-resistant metastatic lung cancer. Overall study: Most patients had lung adenocarcinoma; several tumors were EGFR-mutant, two ALK-rearranged; half smoked currently or formerly. Tumors carried a median roughly 1.5 non-synonymous mutations per megabase.

Documented time point: pre-treatment sample, taken before nivolumab and TIL therapy. Patients were adults with stage 4 NSCLC. The immunoSEQ assay was v3. Profiled with immunoSEQ multiplex PCR; TCRdb holds only in-frame clones, not every one. The sample lists about 46,000 clones, roughly 85% seen once, with around 5.1% in the top ten. Per germline, CDR1 SQVTM and CDR2 ANQGSEA. This CDR3 has 12 residues. Trimming took 6 bases from V and 3 from J, leaving 11 bases between them. The gene calls are TRBV29-1 and TRBJ1-1; TRBD1 might be the D (5 bases). Material: blood, obtained at baseline. The source of this sequence is a person aged 25-85 years with non-small cell lung cancer. CDR3 protein: CSVPGGYTEAFF. In DNA, the CDR3 is TGCAGCGTCCCCGGGGGATACACTGAAGCTTTCTTT.